One sample yielded the 18 T cell receptor beta chains listed below, sequenced in a study of blood T cell repertoires in COVID-19. Sequencing was performed with immunoSEQ multiplex PCR; in TCRdb, only in-frame clones are kept and a portion is missing. This sample yields tens of thousands of clones, of which roughly 83% are seen a single time; over 2% belongs to the top ten. Sequenced: peripheral blood. The receptor set was obtained from an elderly man with active or convalescent COVID-19.

The chain carries TRBV10-3 and TRBJ2-4, with TRBD2 matching over 11 bases. V gave up 3 bases and J gave up 5 bases; unmatched junction bases: 6. This CDR3 comprises 16 residues. The V gene's germline CDR1 is ENHRY and CDR2 SYGVKD. CDR3 bases: TGTGCCATCAGTGACTCTAATAGCGGGAGGGAAAACATTCAGTACTTC. This encodes CAISDSNSGRENIQYF.

This clone was seen only once. V and J are TRBV2 and TRBJ1-3, with D perhaps TRBD1 (6 bases). Germline loops: CDR1 SNHLY, CDR2 FYNNEI. The CDR3 consists of 17 residues. Trimming took 4 bases from V and 0 from J, leaving 16 bases between them. The CDR3 nucleotides read TGTGCCAGCAGTGTAGTGGGACAACCCTCCTCTGGAAACACCATATATTTT. This translates into CASSVVGQPSSGNTIYF.

The chain links TRBV28 to TRBJ2-5; 12 bases align to TRBD2. This CDR3 is 17 amino acids long. The germline V gene encodes CDR1 MDHEN and CDR2 SYDVKM. Trimming at V came to 7 bases and at J to 1 base, leaving 10 bases not matched to a gene. CDR3 loop: CASNSPGLAGPQETQYF. The CDR3 coding sequence is TGTGCCAGCAACTCACCGGGACTAGCGGGCCCCCAAGAGACCCAGTACTTC.

The rearrangement joins TRBV30 to TRBJ2-1, with 10 nucleotides matching TRBD2. Germline-derived CDR1 and CDR2 are GTSNPN and SVGIG (reference sequence). V lost 3 bases, J lost 0 bases, and 5 bases stayed unmatched. The CDR3 is made up of 16 amino acids. The CDR3 nucleotides are TGTGCCTGGAGCCAAGGACTAGCGGTCTCCTACAATGAGCAGTTCTTC. This gives the protein CAWSQGLAVSYNEQFF.

This clone was observed once. The J gene is TRBJ1-5, the V gene TRBV19, with TRBD1 as a possible D gene (5 bases). The CDR3 is 16 amino acids. The V gene's germline CDR1 is LNHDA and CDR2 SQIVND (reference sequence). V gave up 0 bases and J gave up 2 bases, with 11 bases separating them. CDR3 amino acids: CASSIDRAVGNQPQHF. DNA for the CDR3: TGTGCCAGTAGTATAGACAGGGCAGTGGGCAATCAGCCCCAGCATTTT.

The chain links TRBV12-3 or TRBV12-4 to TRBJ2-5; no definite D call. The V end lost 6 bases, the J end lost 4 bases, and 6 bases lay between the germline ends. CDR3 length: 11 residues. For the CDR3, the DNA is TGTGCCAGCAGGTCGGTAGAGACCCAGTACTTC. Protein: CASRSVETQYF.

V is TRBV11-2 and J is TRBJ1-1, with TRBD1 as a possible D gene (6 bases). CDR1 is SGHAT and CDR2 is FQNNGV in the germline V gene. The CDR3 is 13 residues long. The ends were cut back, 2 bases at V and 6 bases at J, with 10 bases in the middle. In nucleotides, the CDR3 is TGTGCCAGCAGCTTACAGGGGATGGCTGAAGCTTTCTTT. It specifies CASSLQGMAEAFF.

The chain carries TRBV5-5 and TRBJ1-5; TRBD1 matches 9 bases. CDR3 size: 16 residues. The ends lost 3 bases at V and 1 base at J; junction bases unmatched: 5. Germline values: CDR1 SGHKS, CDR2 YYEKEE (reference sequence). The DNA of the CDR3 is TGTGCCAGCAGCTCGGGACAGGGAGTAAGCAATCAGCCCCAGCATTTT. As protein: CASSSGQGVSNQPQHF.

For the CDR3, the DNA is TGTGCCAGCAGCGACAGTAGAAATGGCTACACCTTC. The encoded protein is CASSDSRNGYTF. This chain joins TRBV12-3 or TRBV12-4 and TRBJ1-2; D is perhaps TRBD1 (5 bases). Trimming cost V 6 bases and J 6 bases, with 11 bases left between them. The CDR3 extends over 12 amino acids.

The CDR3: CASSRWTGVQPQHF. The DNA for the CDR3 is TGTGCCAGCAGCCGCTGGACAGGGGTTCAGCCCCAGCATTTT. This chain joins TRBV16 and TRBJ1-5; the match to TRBD1 covers 9 bases. CDR1 is KGHSY, CDR2 FQNENV, per germline. The CDR3 covers 14 residues. The V gene end was trimmed by 4 bases and the J gene end by 6 bases; junction bases not matched to a gene: 4.

This clone showed up just once. The chain recombines TRBV19 with TRBJ2-1, with TRBD2 matching 10 bases. Germline-derived CDR1 and CDR2 are LNHDA and SQIVND (reference sequence). The CDR3 is 14 amino acids. V trimming: 6 bases; J trimming: 4 bases; junction bases outside the gene matches: 3. The CDR3 loop is CASRSGRGYNEQFF. The DNA of the CDR3 is TGTGCCAGTAGGAGCGGGAGGGGATACAATGAGCAGTTCTTC.

The chain employs TRBV27 and TRBJ1-1; D perhaps matches TRBD1 (5 bases). The V end lost 2 bases, the J end lost 4 bases, and 11 bases lay between the germline ends. CDR3 length: 14 residues. The V gene's germline CDR1 is MNHEY and CDR2 SMNVEV (reference sequence). The CDR3, as DNA: TGTGCCAGCAGTTTAGGGCGGGGGAGCACTGAAGCTTTCTTT. This codes for CASSLGRGSTEAFF.

The rearrangement joins TRBV7-6 to TRBJ2-2; D not resolved. Germline V lookup: CDR1 SGHVS, CDR2 FNYEAQ. The V end was cut by 5 bases, the J end by 6 bases, with 16 bases between. This CDR3 region has 15 residues. The CDR3 nucleotides read TGTGCCAGCAGCCGACTCCATCTTAATGCCGGGGAGCTGTTTTTT. It yields the protein CASSRLHLNAGELFF.

The V and J genes are TRBV15 and TRBJ2-1, with 11 nucleotides matching TRBD2. Germline V gene sequence: CDR1 LNHNV, CDR2 YYDKDF (reference sequence). This CDR3 spans 18 amino acids. Losses at the gene ends were 1 base for V and 0 bases for J; bases not matched to a gene: 5. Written as DNA, the CDR3 is TGTGCCACCAGCAGAGGACTAGCGGGGTCCGGCTCCTACAATGAGCAGTTCTTC. Protein product: CATSRGLAGSGSYNEQFF.

The chain combines TRBV28 with TRBJ2-7; D is ambiguous. Germline V gene sequence: CDR1 MDHEN, CDR2 SYDVKM. Trimming cost V 7 bases and J 3 bases, with 10 bases left between them. There are 12 residues in the CDR3. The CDR3 here is CASTARGYEQYF. The CDR3 DNA reads as TGTGCCAGCACGGCCCGAGGCTACGAGCAGTACTTC.

A single count supports this clone. The chain couples TRBV5-6 to TRBJ1-1; the D gene is possibly TRBD1 (6 bases). V lost 1 base and J lost 1, with 17 bases in between. From germline, CDR1 is SGHDT and CDR2 YYEEEE. The CDR3 consists of 17 residues. The CDR3 nucleotides read TGTGCCAGCAGCTTGTTAGCCAGGGGCATTGCGAACACTGAAGCTTTCTTT. Amino acids: CASSLLARGIANTEAFF.

V gene TRBV6-5 combines with J gene TRBJ1-1; 8 bases align to TRBD1. This CDR3 comprises 15 residues. Germline trimming cut 0 bases from V and 5 bases from J; bases unmatched to any gene: 5. CDR1 is MNHEY, CDR2 SVGAGI, per germline. The CDR3 nucleotides are TGTGCCAGCAGTTACTCGGCGGACAGGGATACTGAAGCTTTCTTT. It codes for CASSYSADRDTEAFF.

V is TRBV9 and J is TRBJ2-2; D gene uncertain. Trimming removed 0 bases at V and 3 bases at J, with 15 bases between. CDR3 length: 17 amino acids. Germline CDR1 SGDLS, CDR2 YYNGEE. The CDR3 DNA reads as TGTGCCAGCAGCGTAGGGATAGTAGCAGCATACACCGGGGAGCTGTTTTTT. This codes for CASSVGIVAAYTGELFF.